Shown below are 29 T cell receptor beta chains from a single sample sequenced in a study of T cell clonality in common variable immunodeficiency. Libraries were prepared by immunoSEQ multiplex PCR; TCRdb keeps only in-frame clonotypes and omits some of them. There are about 20,000 clones in the sample, none observed a single time. These receptors have no identified antigens. Notes on the study in general: Common variable immunodeficiency TCR beta sequences reportedly had fewer deletions and N-nucleotide insertions.

The sequenced material came from peripheral blood mononuclear cells. The source is a human donor with common variable immunodeficiency.

As concerns this clone: The read halts 3 residues ahead of the CDR3 end, with the missing end drawn from the germline J gene. The rearrangement joins TRBV7-2 to TRBJ1-6; tentative D call: TRBD1 (6 bases). Looked up from germline, CDR1 is SGHTA and CDR2 is FQGNSA. The CDR3 has 14 amino acids. Trimming removed 5 bases from V and 6 bases from J, with 11 bases in between. Here the CDR3 reads CASSQGQPNSPLHF. Partial CDR3 DNA: TGTGCCAGCAGCCAAGGACAGCCTAATTCACCC. The full variable domain, in which reference TRBV7-2 and TRBJ1-6 provide the parts outside the CDR3, is GAGVSQSPSNKVTEKGKDVELRCDPISGHTALYWYRQSLGQGLEFLIYFQGNSAPDKSGLPSDRFSAERTGGSVSTLTIQRTQQEDSAVYLCASSQGQPNSPLHFGNGTRLTVT.

Points on this clone: The read is 3 residues too short to cover the CDR3 end, so that end is filled in from the germline J gene. V and J are TRBV18 and TRBJ2-3; 8 nucleotides line up with TRBD1. The trim removed 7 bases at V and 2 bases at J, leaving 8 bases unmatched. CDR1 and CDR2 (germline): KGHSH, LQKENI. The CDR3 spans 15 residues. CDR3 DNA, as far as it was read: TGTGCCAGCTGGAGAGACAGGGGAAACACAGATACG. Encoded protein: CASWRDRGNTDT. The whole CDR3 region reads CASWRDRGNTDTQYF.

A few counts support this clone. The read gets to within 3 residues of the CDR3 end, and the germline J gene fills in the rest. The rearrangement uses TRBV7-2 and TRBJ2-7, with D unresolved. V was pared by 0 bases and J by 6 bases, with 9 bases between. Germline V gene lookup returns CDR1 SGHTA and CDR2 FQGNSA. The CDR3 is 13 amino acids. Incomplete CDR3 DNA: TGTGCCAGCAGCTTAGCGATTTCGGGCGAG. Protein product: CASSLAISGE. In full, the CDR3 is CASSLAISGEQYF. Drawing the rest from reference TRBV7-2 and TRBJ2-7, the complete variable domain is GAGVSQSPSNKVTEKGKDVELRCDPISGHTALYWYRQSLGQGLEFLIYFQGNSAPDKSGLPSDRFSAERTGGSVSTLTIQRTQQEDSAVYLCASSLAISGEQYFGPGTRLTVT.

This clone is categorized as medium-sized. The read ends 3 residues early relative to the CDR3; the germline J gene fills the gap. This rearrangement joins TRBV5-4 to TRBJ2-5; D is ambiguous. V gave up 0 bases and J gave up 5 bases, with 17 bases separating them. The CDR3 covers 16 residues. Germline CDR1 and CDR2: SGHNT and YYREEE (reference sequence). The CDR3 loop reads CASSLALGRTSETQYF. The covered CDR3 bases are TGTGCCAGCAGCTTGGCCCTTGGGCGCACTTCGGAGACC.

Judged by abundance, this clone is medium-sized (0.01 to 0.1%). Read sequence stops 3 residues before the CDR3 end, and the germline J gene provides the missing end. The chain carries TRBV28 and TRBJ2-3; 11 nucleotides align to TRBD2. Germline values: CDR1 MDHEN, CDR2 SYDVKM. The trim removed 5 bases at V and 4 bases at J, leaving 8 bases unmatched. The CDR3 sequence is 16 residues long. The covered CDR3 bases are TGTGCCAGCAGTCGTAGTAGCGGGGGGGCGGCAGATACG. Encoded protein: CASSRSSGGAADT. The whole CDR3 protein is CASSRSSGGAADTQYF. Full variable domain (missing parts from reference TRBV28 and TRBJ2-3): DVKVTQSSRYLVKRTGEKVFLECVQDMDHENMFWYRQDPGLGLRLIYFSYDVKMKEKGDIPEGYSVSREKKERFSLILESASTNQTSMYLCASSRSSGGAADTQYFGPGTRLTVL.

By share, this clone ranks as medium-sized. One end of the junction is discordant with germline, which a read error may explain. The read finishes 3 residues shy of the CDR3 end, and the germline J gene is used to complete it. V is TRBV4-2 and J is TRBJ1-2; D possibly corresponds to TRBD1 (6 bases). Germline V CDR1 and CDR2: LGHNA, YNFKEQ. CDR3 length equals 15 residues. The CDR3 is CASSPVDTGLYGYTF. The CDR3 DNA, read in part, is TGCGCCAGCAGCCCGGTAGACACAGGGCTCTATGGC.

Notes on this clone: Read sequence stops 3 residues before the CDR3 end, and the germline J gene provides the missing end. The rearrangement uses TRBV18 and TRBJ2-5, with 9 bases identical to TRBD1. Germline loops: CDR1 KGHSH, CDR2 LQKENI. V lost 4 bases and J lost 4; bases outside the gene matches: 7. This CDR3 contains 15 residues. The chain's CDR3 is CASSRRDREAETQYF. CDR3 bases read: TGTGCCAGCTCACGACGGGACAGGGAAGCAGAGACC.

Of note for this clone: The DNA ends 3 residues before the CDR3 does, and the rest of the CDR3 is filled in from the germline J gene. The chain recombines TRBV19 with TRBJ1-6; D possibly corresponds to TRBD1 (6 bases). Germline assignment: CDR1 LNHDA and CDR2 SQIVND (reference sequence). The CDR3 is made up of 15 amino acids. The V gene lost 2 bases and the J gene lost 8 bases, with 13 bases spanning the gap. CDR3 protein: CASSIQGKTDSPLHF. The DNA read from the CDR3 is TGTGCCAGTAGTATACAGGGGAAAACGGATTCACCC.

With regard to this clone: Read sequence stops 3 residues before the CDR3 end, and the germline J gene provides the missing end. The J gene is TRBJ2-1, the V gene TRBV7-2; D is possibly TRBD2 (6 bases). The CDR3 totals 15 residues. Germline V gives CDR1 SGHTA, CDR2 FQGNSA. Trimming took 2 bases from V and 0 from J, leaving 8 bases between them. CDR3 residues: CASSLTGDSYNEQFF. The sequenced part of the CDR3 DNA is TGTGCCAGCAGCTTAACGGGGGACTCCTACAATGAG. The full variable domain, rest sourced from reference TRBV7-2 and TRBJ2-1, is GAGVSQSPSNKVTEKGKDVELRCDPISGHTALYWYRQSLGQGLEFLIYFQGNSAPDKSGLPSDRFSAERTGGSVSTLTIQRTQQEDSAVYLCASSLTGDSYNEQFFGPGTRLTVL.

This clone showed up just a few times. The read ends 3 residues before the CDR3 terminus; that terminus is restored from the germline J gene. The rearrangement uses TRBV19 and TRBJ1-5; D remains unclear. The CDR3 is made up of 15 amino acids. Germline CDR1 is LNHDA and CDR2 is SQIVND (reference sequence). V lost 7 bases and J 0 bases, leaving 13 bases between the germline ends. CDR3 DNA (partial): TGTGCCAGTACCCTATCGGGGTATAGCAATCAGCCC. As protein: CASTLSGYSNQP. The CDR3 in its entirety is CASTLSGYSNQPQHF.

About this clone: Read sequence stops 3 residues before the CDR3 end, and the germline J gene provides the missing end. V is TRBV6-2 or TRBV6-3 and J is TRBJ2-7; 8 bases fit TRBD2. The CDR3 spans 15 residues. Trimming cost V 2 bases and J 3 bases; bases outside gene matches: 6. CDR1 is MNHEY and CDR2 is SVGEGT in the germline V gene. The chain's CDR3 is CASSYGELAVYEQYF. CDR3 DNA, as far as it was read: TGTGCCAGCAGTTACGGAGAACTAGCGGTCTACGAG.

This clone has just a few counts. The observed sequence ends 3 residues before the CDR3 terminus, with the missing tail filled in from the germline J gene. This chain connects TRBV6-2 or TRBV6-3 to TRBJ2-2; the match to TRBD2 covers 11 bases. V shed 4 bases and J 8 bases; nucleotides not matched to a gene: 3. The length of the CDR3 is 14 residues. Germline values: CDR1 MNHEY, CDR2 SVGEGT. The part of the CDR3 DNA that was read is TGTGCCAGCAGTTTAACTAGCGGGAGTGGGGAG. Its protein is CASSLTSGSGE. In full, the CDR3 is CASSLTSGSGELFF.

This clone was picked up many times. The CDR3 is cut off 3 residues early in the read; its end comes from the germline J gene. This chain uses TRBV11-2 with TRBJ1-1; D perhaps matches TRBD1 (5 bases). The V gene's germline CDR1 is SGHAT and CDR2 FQNNGV. The CDR3 loop spans 14 amino acids. This CDR3 is CASSSDIGVLLAFF. CDR3 DNA, as far as it was read: TGTGCCAGCAGCTCTGATATAGGGGTCCTGTTG. The whole variable domain, remainder taken from reference TRBV11-2 and TRBJ1-1, is EAGVAQSPRYKIIEKRQSVAFWCNPISGHATLYWYQQILGQGPKLLIQFQNNGVVDDSQLPKDRFSAERLKGVDSTLKIQPAKLEDSAVYLCASSSDIGVLLAFFGQGTRLTVV.

This clone was picked up a small number of times. The CDR3 here is CASSTVSRTYGYTF. CDR3 DNA, as far as it was read: TGTGCCAGCAGCACTGTTTCGAGAACCTATGGC. The rearrangement uses TRBV7-2 and TRBJ1-2; D gene unclear. The CDR3 extends 3 residues past the end of the read, so its final part is completed from the germline J gene. Germline V gives CDR1 SGHTA, CDR2 FQGNSA. V gave up 5 bases and J gave up 4 bases, with 14 bases separating them. CDR3 length: 14 residues.

The table lists this clone with a few counts. Sequencing ends 3 residues short of the CDR3 end; the germline J gene provides the rest. The chain has TRBV2 and TRBJ2-2, with D tentatively TRBD2 (6 bases). The germline V gene encodes CDR1 SNHLY and CDR2 FYNNEI. V lost 4 bases, J lost 7 bases, and 19 bases lay in between. There are 16 residues in the CDR3. The DNA read from the CDR3 is TGTGCCAGCAGTGCCTCGTGGGGCCCGGGGGTCGGGGAG. Translated: CASSASWGPGVGE. The whole CDR3 reads CASSASWGPGVGELFF.

Regarding this clone: The missing CDR3 end, 3 residues past where the read stops, is filled in from the germline J gene. The chain combines TRBV7-2 with TRBJ2-2; 8 bases align to TRBD1. After removal of 5 bases from V and 5 bases from J, the junction contained 7 bases not matched to a gene. The CDR3 is made up of 15 amino acids. Germline CDR1 reads SGHTA; CDR2 reads FQGNSA. CDR3 in amino acids: CASSVDRGWTGELFF. The CDR3 bases that were read are TGTGCCAGCAGCGTCGACAGGGGTTGGACCGGGGAG.

Concerning this clone itself: With the read ending 3 residues before the CDR3 end, the germline J gene is used to fill in that end. The gene calls are TRBV18 and TRBJ2-2, with TRBD1 as a possible D gene (5 bases). CDR3 length: 14 amino acids. The germline gives CDR1 KGHSH, CDR2 LQKENI. V lost 1 base and J lost 7, with 10 bases in between. The covered CDR3 bases are TGTGCCAGCTCACCACAGGGGAATAACGGGGAG. As protein: CASSPQGNNGE. The whole CDR3 protein is CASSPQGNNGELFF.

The table lists this clone with a few counts. The chain's CDR3 is CASSPGQPNQPQHF. The sequenced part of the CDR3 DNA is TGTGCCAGTAGTCCCGGACAGCCCAATCAGCCC. The chain employs TRBV19 and TRBJ1-5; possible D gene TRBD1, 6 bases. The CDR3 end falls 3 residues outside the read, so it is completed with the germline J gene. The CDR3 spans 14 residues. The V gene lost 5 bases and the J gene lost 3 bases, with 11 bases spanning the gap. Germline values: CDR1 LNHDA, CDR2 SQIVND (reference sequence).

Of note for this clone: Read sequence stops 3 residues before the CDR3 end, and the germline J gene provides the missing end. This sequence joins TRBV6-2 or TRBV6-3 and TRBJ2-2; 8 bases agree with TRBD1. Germline trimming cut 3 bases from V and 6 bases from J; bases unmatched to any gene: 9. The CDR3 covers 16 residues. Germline assignment: CDR1 MNHEY and CDR2 SVGEGT. CDR3 residues: CASSYRWTGFPGELFF. The sequenced part of the CDR3 DNA is TGTGCCAGCAGTTATAGGTGGACAGGGTTCCCCGGGGAG.

This clone was detected only a few times. Read data end 3 residues before the CDR3 end; the end is taken from the germline J gene. The rearrangement joins TRBV20-1 to TRBJ2-3; 7 nucleotides line up with TRBD1. Per germline, CDR1 DFQATT and CDR2 SNEGSKA (reference sequence). The V and J ends lost 5 bases and 0 bases, in that order; junction bases with no gene match: 17. The CDR3 spans 18 residues. The CDR3 DNA, read in part, is TGCAGTGCTCAAGAGAGAACAGGGGACATTACTAGCACAGATACG. Amino acids: CSAQERTGDITSTDT. The full CDR3 is CSAQERTGDITSTDTQYF.

About this clone: Read sequence stops 3 residues before the CDR3 end, and the germline J gene provides the missing end. V gene TRBV18 combines with J gene TRBJ1-5, with D maybe TRBD1 (5 bases). Germline loops: CDR1 KGHSH, CDR2 LQKENI. This CDR3 contains 18 residues. V was trimmed by 2 bases and J by 0 bases, leaving 17 bases between them. The CDR3: CASSPLEGQAYSNQPQHF. The sequenced part of the CDR3 DNA is TGTGCCAGCTCACCATTGGAGGGGCAGGCGTATAGCAATCAGCCC.

Notes on this clone: The read comes to an end 3 residues before the CDR3 does, leaving the germline J gene to fill in the end. The chain is built from TRBV7-8 and TRBJ2-1, with 8 positions matching TRBD2. Germline V gene lookup returns CDR1 SGHVS and CDR2 FQNEAQ. V was pared by 5 bases and J by 4 bases, with 13 bases of the junction left unmatched. This CDR3 comprises 17 residues. The CDR3 sequence is CASSLTSGGAGYNEQFF. The part of the CDR3 DNA that was read is TGTGCCAGCAGCCTCACATCCGGGGGGGCGGGATACAATGAG. The variable domain in full, completed from reference TRBV7-8 and TRBJ2-1, reads GAGVSQSPRYKVAKRGQDVALRCDPISGHVSLFWYQQALGQGPEFLTYFQNEAQLDKSGLPSDRFFAERPEGSVSTLKIQRTQQEDSAVYLCASSLTSGGAGYNEQFFGPGTRLTVL.

In regard to this clone: The read terminates 3 residues ahead of where the CDR3 ends, so the germline J gene completes it. The rearrangement uses TRBV5-5 and TRBJ2-7; 10 bases line up with TRBD1. The CDR3 is 15 residues long. Germline V gene data show CDR1 as SGHKS and CDR2 as YYEKEE (reference sequence). Trimming removed 4 bases from V and 3 bases from J; junction bases left unmatched: 7. The sequenced CDR3 bases are TGTGCCAGCAGCGGGGGACAGGGGCCCTTCTACGAG. This codes for CASSGGQGPFYE. The full CDR3 protein is CASSGGQGPFYEQYF.

Worth noting for this clone: The read is 3 residues too short to cover the CDR3 end, so that end is filled in from the germline J gene. The chain carries TRBV19 and TRBJ2-2; 11 bases agree with TRBD2. This CDR3 spans 16 amino acids. Trimming took 4 bases from V and 7 from J; bases not matched to a gene: 8. Germline V CDR1 and CDR2: LNHDA, SQIVND (reference sequence). Partial CDR3 DNA: TGTGCCAGTAGTAAAATAGCGGGGGGGCTCATCGGGGAG. Its translation: CASSKIAGGLIGE. From start to end, the CDR3 is CASSKIAGGLIGELFF.

Comments on this clone: Sequencing ends 3 residues short of the CDR3 end; the germline J gene provides the rest. The V and J genes are TRBV7-2 and TRBJ2-5; 10 nucleotides align to TRBD1. The CDR3 is made up of 15 amino acids. Per the germline V gene, CDR1 is SGHTA and CDR2 is FQGNSA. The trim removed 5 bases at V and 5 bases at J, leaving 8 bases unmatched. The CDR3 region is CASSNRDRGDETQYF. The part of the CDR3 DNA that was read is TGTGCCAGCAGCAACCGGGACAGGGGAGATGAGACC.

This clone was seen more than once but under ten times. The missing CDR3 end, 3 residues past where the read stops, is filled in from the germline J gene. The chain employs TRBV19 and TRBJ2-1; 11 bases fit TRBD2. Unmatched junction bases numbered 6, after V lost 3 bases and J lost 5 bases. The germline V gene has CDR1 LNHDA and CDR2 SQIVND (reference sequence). CDR3 size: 16 residues. CDR3 DNA, as far as it was read: TGTGCCAGTAGTATCAGTCTAGCGGGGGGCAACAATGAG. It specifies CASSISLAGGNNE. The CDR3 as a whole reads CASSISLAGGNNEQFF.

In regard to this clone: The read terminates 3 residues before the CDR3 end, so the remaining end is supplied by the germline J gene. The same CDR3 arises from other DNA sequences in this sample as well. The chain combines TRBV7-9 with TRBJ2-5; the match to TRBD1 covers 9 bases. The CDR3 totals 15 residues. Trimming took 7 bases from V and 5 from J; bases not matched to a gene: 11. In germline, CDR1 is SEHNR, CDR2 FQNEAQ (reference sequence). The covered CDR3 bases are TGTGCCAGCAACTCCTGGGACAGGGTCGGGGAGACC. It is translated as CASNSWDRVGET. The whole CDR3 region reads CASNSWDRVGETQYF. Full variable domain (outside the CDR3, taken from reference TRBV7-9 and TRBJ2-5): DTGVSQNPRHKITKRGQNVTFRCDPISEHNRLYWYRQTLGQGPEFLTYFQNEAQLEKSRLLSDRFSAERPKGSFSTLEIQRTEQGDSAMYLCASNSWDRVGETQYFGPGTRLLVL.

This clone was seen only a few times. The read finishes 3 residues shy of the CDR3 end, and the germline J gene is used to complete it. The chain couples TRBV18 to TRBJ2-3; 8 nucleotides agree with TRBD1. The CDR3 is 14 residues long. Germline V gives CDR1 KGHSH, CDR2 LQKENI. V lost 6 bases and J lost 5; bases outside the gene matches: 7. The CDR3 loop is CASSRQGAGDTQYF. Partial CDR3 DNA: TGTGCCAGCTCCCGGCAGGGGGCGGGAGATACG. Drawing the rest from reference TRBV18 and TRBJ2-3, the complete variable domain is NAGVMQNPRHLVRRRGQEARLRCSPMKGHSHVYWYRQLPEEGLKFMVYLQKENIIDESGMPKERFSAEFPKEGPSILRIQQVVRGDSAAYFCASSRQGAGDTQYFGPGTRLTVL.

As for this clone: The read terminates 3 residues ahead of where the CDR3 ends, so the germline J gene completes it. The chain joins TRBV7-2 to TRBJ2-7; the match to TRBD2 covers 7 bases. CDR1 is SGHTA, CDR2 FQGNSA, per germline. Germline trimming cut 5 bases from V and 1 base from J; bases unmatched to any gene: 8. CDR3 length equals 15 residues. The CDR3: CASSGSGGVSYEQYF. Partial CDR3 DNA: TGTGCCAGCAGCGGATCGGGGGGTGTATCCTACGAG.